The source of this TCR beta chain is a study of beta chain features in type 1 diabetes. Germline values: CDR1 SGHNT, CDR2 YYREEE (reference sequence). V lost 5 bases and J lost 5; bases outside the gene matches: 5. This CDR3 comprises 13 residues. Sequencing targeted expressed TCRB transcripts, as all isolated RNA had been reverse transcribed. Measured with immunoSEQ multiplex PCR; TCRdb has only the in-frame clones, and not every one. The table lists about 250,000 clones, around 14% of them singletons, with about 0.026% in the top ten. This TCR was recovered from a woman between 35 and 50 years old in good health. Sequenced sample: naive CD4+ T cells from blood. The rearrangement links TRBV5-4 to TRBJ2-5, with 8 bases that match TRBD1. The CDR3 DNA is TGTGCCAGCAGTTGGGACAGGACGGAGACCCAGTACTTC. It is translated as CASSWDRTETQYF. The complete variable domain, with remaining parts taken from reference TRBV5-4 and TRBJ2-5, reads ETGVTQSPTHLIKTRGQQVTLRCSSQSGHNTVSWYQQALGQGPQFIFQYYREEENGRGNFPPRFSGLQFPNYSSELNVNALELDDSALYLCASSWDRTETQYFGPGTRLLVL.